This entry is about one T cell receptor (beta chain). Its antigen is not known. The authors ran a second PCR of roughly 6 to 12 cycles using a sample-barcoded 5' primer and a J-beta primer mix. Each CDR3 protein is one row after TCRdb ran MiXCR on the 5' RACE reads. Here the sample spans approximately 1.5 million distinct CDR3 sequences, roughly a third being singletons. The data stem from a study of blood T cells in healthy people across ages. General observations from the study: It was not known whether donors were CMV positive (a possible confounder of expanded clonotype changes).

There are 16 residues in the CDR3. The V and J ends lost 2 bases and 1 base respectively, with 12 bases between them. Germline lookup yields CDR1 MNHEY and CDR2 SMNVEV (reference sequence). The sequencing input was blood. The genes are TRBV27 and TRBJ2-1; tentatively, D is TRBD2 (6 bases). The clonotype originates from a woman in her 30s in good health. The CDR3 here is CASSLIPGGSYNEQFF. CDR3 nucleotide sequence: TGTGCCAGCAGTTTAATACCCGGGGGTTCCTACAATGAGCAGTTCTTC.